These T cell receptor beta chains were read from a single sample in a study of cytomegalovirus exposure and HLA in healthy donors. Only in-frame clones appear in the TCRdb table, and some are missing; sequencing was by immunoSEQ multiplex PCR. The table includes 150,000 to 200,000 clones, 85% to 90% detected once. Material: PBMCs. All receptors derive from a woman under 30 in good health and CMV-seronegative. Both conserved end residues are part of each CDR3. The order of the fields is clone size, D gene, J gene, V gene, CDR3 DNA, CDR3 protein. D genes are given only for firm matches. The size field is filled for only some rows; it gives once, few, many or a size class.

clone_size: .; d_call: .; j_call: TRBJ2-5; v_call: TRBV27; cdr3_nt: TGTGCCAGCAGTAGCATAAACTCGCGAGAGACCCAGTACTTC; cdr3_aa: CASSSINSRETQYF
clone_size: .; d_call: TRBD1; j_call: TRBJ2-1; v_call: TRBV11-3; cdr3_nt: TGTGCCAGCAGCCCCGGGACAGGGGTGTACAATGAGCAGTTCTTC; cdr3_aa: CASSPGTGVYNEQFF
clone_size: few; d_call: .; j_call: TRBJ1-1; v_call: TRBV5-6; cdr3_nt: TGTGCCAGCAGCTTGGGAACCTCGAGTTCTGAAGCTTTCTTT; cdr3_aa: CASSLGTSSSEAFF
clone_size: .; d_call: .; j_call: TRBJ2-5; v_call: TRBV4-1; cdr3_nt: TGCGCCAGCAGCCAAAATACCGGGGCCCAGTACTTC; cdr3_aa: CASSQNTGAQYF
clone_size: .; d_call: TRBD2; j_call: TRBJ2-1; v_call: TRBV7-9; cdr3_nt: TGTGCCAGCAGCTTAGCCGGGACTAGCGAAAGTGAGCAGTTCTTC; cdr3_aa: CASSLAGTSESEQFF
clone_size: .; d_call: .; j_call: TRBJ1-2; v_call: TRBV19; cdr3_nt: TGTGCCAGTAGTAATTTTTCGGGGGGCTACACCTTC; cdr3_aa: CASSNFSGGYTF
clone_size: .; d_call: TRBD1; j_call: TRBJ1-5; v_call: TRBV2; cdr3_nt: TGTGCCAGCAGTGAATCGGGACAGGGAGGTCAGCCCCAGCATTTT; cdr3_aa: CASSESGQGGQPQHF
clone_size: .; d_call: TRBD1; j_call: TRBJ2-2; v_call: TRBV7-2; cdr3_nt: TGTGCCAGCAGCCACCGGGACAGGGTCGAGACCGGGGAGCTGTTTTTT; cdr3_aa: CASSHRDRVETGELFF
clone_size: once; d_call: .; j_call: TRBJ1-1; v_call: TRBV11-2; cdr3_nt: TGTGCCAGCAGCCTTACAGGTGAAGCTTTCTTT; cdr3_aa: CASSLTGEAFF
clone_size: .; d_call: TRBD2; j_call: TRBJ2-3; v_call: TRBV4-1; cdr3_nt: TGCGCCAGCAGCCAAGAAGCGCTAGCGGGAGATACGCAGTATTTT; cdr3_aa: CASSQEALAGDTQYF
clone_size: .; d_call: .; j_call: TRBJ1-1; v_call: TRBV9; cdr3_nt: TGTGCCAGCAGCCCCCTAGAGAACACTGAAGCTTTCTTT; cdr3_aa: CASSPLENTEAFF
clone_size: .; d_call: .; j_call: TRBJ2-3; v_call: TRBV5-1; cdr3_nt: TGCGCCAGCAGCAAGGGACTGGGGGAGGCAGATACGCAGTATTTT; cdr3_aa: CASSKGLGEADTQYF
clone_size: once; d_call: .; j_call: TRBJ1-1; v_call: TRBV5-5; cdr3_nt: TGTGCCAGCAGCTTGGTGGGCAGGGCCTCTGAAGCTTTCTTT; cdr3_aa: CASSLVGRASEAFF
clone_size: .; d_call: TRBD2; j_call: TRBJ2-5; v_call: TRBV27; cdr3_nt: TGTGCCAGCAGAGTGGCGGGGGGTGAGGGGACCCAGTACTTC; cdr3_aa: CASRVAGGEGTQYF
clone_size: .; d_call: TRBD2; j_call: TRBJ2-1; v_call: TRBV6-5; cdr3_nt: TGTGCCAGCAGTTACTCGGGTAGCGGGGGCTACAATGAGCAGTTCTTC; cdr3_aa: CASSYSGSGGYNEQFF